The 5 T cell receptor beta chains below all came from one sample that was sequenced in a study of early T cells in non-severe SARS-CoV-2 infection. TCRdb reprocessed the 5' RACE reads with MiXCR, giving one entry per CDR3 protein. The profile covers some 66,000 distinct CDR3 sequences, with 13% appearing a single time and 7.5% to 9% taken by the ten largest. Sequencing was done on a sample of whole blood. All receptors derive from an adult who was a healthcare worker with PCR-confirmed SARS-CoV-2 infection or an uninfected control (not recorded which).

This clonotype was seen at least ten times. This chain joins TRBV10-3 and TRBJ2-1; the match to TRBD1 covers 10 bases. Losses at the gene ends were 2 bases for V and 4 bases for J; bases not matched to a gene: 5. CDR1 is ENHRY and CDR2 is SYGVKD in the germline V gene. The CDR3 has 16 residues. CDR3 sequence reads: CAISERDRGGYNEQFF. The DNA for the CDR3 is TGTGCCATCAGTGAGCGGGACAGGGGCGGATACAATGAGCAGTTCTTC.

This clonotype has just a few counts. This chain uses TRBV10-3 with TRBJ2-3; the D gene is possibly TRBD2 (6 bases). Germline CDR1 ENHRY, CDR2 SYGVKD. CDR3 size: 15 residues. The V end was cut by 0 bases, the J end by 4 bases, with 11 bases between. CDR3 nucleotides: TGTGCCATCAGTGAGTCCCGCGGGAAGGCAGATACGCAGTATTTT. Its translation: CAISESRGKADTQYF.

There are many counts of this clonotype. CDR3 sequence reads: CASSSVSPPSYNEQFF. Written as DNA, the CDR3 is TGTGCCAGCAGCTCAGTATCCCCCCCATCCTACAATGAGCAGTTCTTC. The genes are TRBV7-6 and TRBJ2-1; D unclear. CDR1 is SGHVS and CDR2 is FNYEAQ in the germline V gene. This CDR3 spans 16 amino acids. V lost 4 bases to trimming and J lost 1 base, with 14 bases between them.

This clonotype was detected ten times or more. The chain has TRBV24-1 and TRBJ2-1, with TRBD2 matching 10 bases. The trim removed 3 bases at V and 6 bases at J, leaving 10 bases unmatched. Germline V gene lookup returns CDR1 KGHDR and CDR2 SFDVKD. This CDR3 spans 17 amino acids. CDR3 protein: CATSDSFPGLASNEQFF. The DNA of the CDR3 is TGTGCCACCAGTGATAGTTTCCCGGGACTAGCGAGCAATGAGCAGTTCTTC.

This clonotype turned up a few times. This chain joins TRBV9 and TRBJ1-1; D gene uncertain. The CDR3 sequence is 12 residues long. The germline V gene encodes CDR1 SGDLS and CDR2 YYNGEE. Trimming took off 3 bases at V and 2 bases at J, with 5 bases between the two ends. The CDR3 DNA sequence: TGTGCCAGCAGCGGATTTAACACTGAAGCTTTCTTT. It yields the protein CASSGFNTEAFF.